The entry below gives a single T cell receptor (beta chain) sequence along with its context. This record belongs to a study of blood T cell repertoires in COVID-19. TCRdb keeps only in-frame clones here, not all; method: immunoSEQ multiplex PCR. The repertoire holds approximately 82,000 clones, with about 82% as singletons. With V trimmed by 6 bases and J by 8 bases, 5 bases remained unmatched. From germline, CDR1 is SGHVS and CDR2 FQNEAQ. The CDR3 length is 14 residues. The rearrangement joins TRBV7-8 to TRBJ1-4; TRBD1 matches at 11 bases. The receptor was isolated from an older woman with active or convalescent COVID-19. The sample taken for sequencing was peripheral blood. CDR3 loop: CASRLGQGDEKLFF. CDR3 nucleotide sequence: TGTGCCAGCAGATTGGGACAGGGGGACGAAAAACTGTTTTTT.